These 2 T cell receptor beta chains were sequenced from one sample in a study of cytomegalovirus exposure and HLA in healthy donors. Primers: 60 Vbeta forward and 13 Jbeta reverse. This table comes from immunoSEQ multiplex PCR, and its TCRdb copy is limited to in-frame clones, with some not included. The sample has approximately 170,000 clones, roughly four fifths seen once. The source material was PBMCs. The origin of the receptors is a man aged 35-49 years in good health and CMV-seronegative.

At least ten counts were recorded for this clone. CDR3 coding DNA: TGTGCCAGCAGCCGGACTAGCGGGAGGATCCCCTACAATGAGCAGTTCTTC. Translated: CASSRTSGRIPYNEQFF. The chain couples TRBV12-1 to TRBJ2-1; TRBD2 reflects the table's D call only, with no check against the DNA. TRBV12-1 is recorded as a pseudogene. This CDR3 is built from 17 residues.

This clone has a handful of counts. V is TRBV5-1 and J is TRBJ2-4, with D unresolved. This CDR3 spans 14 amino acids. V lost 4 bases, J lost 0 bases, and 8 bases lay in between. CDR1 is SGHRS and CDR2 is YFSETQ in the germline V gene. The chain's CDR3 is CASSPSLAKNIQYF. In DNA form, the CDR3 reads TGCGCCAGCAGCCCGTCACTAGCCAAAAACATTCAGTACTTC. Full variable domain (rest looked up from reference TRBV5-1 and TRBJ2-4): KAGVTQTPRYLIKTRGQQVTLSCSPISGHRSVSWYQQTPGQGLQFLFEYFSETQRNKGNFPGRFSGRQFSNSRSEMNVSTLELGDSALYLCASSPSLAKNIQYFGAGTRLSVL.